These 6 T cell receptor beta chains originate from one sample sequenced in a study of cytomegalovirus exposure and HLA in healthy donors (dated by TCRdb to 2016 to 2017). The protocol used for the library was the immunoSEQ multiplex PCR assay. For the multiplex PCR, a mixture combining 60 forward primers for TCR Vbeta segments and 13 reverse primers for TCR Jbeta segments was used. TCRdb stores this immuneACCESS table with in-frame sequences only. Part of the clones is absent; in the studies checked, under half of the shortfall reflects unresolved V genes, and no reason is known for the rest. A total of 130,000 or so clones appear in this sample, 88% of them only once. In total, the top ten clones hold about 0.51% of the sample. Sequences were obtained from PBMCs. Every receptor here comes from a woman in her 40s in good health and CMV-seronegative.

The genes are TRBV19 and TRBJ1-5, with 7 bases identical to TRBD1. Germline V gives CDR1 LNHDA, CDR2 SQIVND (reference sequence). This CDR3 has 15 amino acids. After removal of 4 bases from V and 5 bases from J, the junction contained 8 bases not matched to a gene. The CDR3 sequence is CASSRVRGFDQPQHF. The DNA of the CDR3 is TGTGCCAGTAGTAGAGTCAGGGGGTTTGATCAGCCCCAGCATTTT.

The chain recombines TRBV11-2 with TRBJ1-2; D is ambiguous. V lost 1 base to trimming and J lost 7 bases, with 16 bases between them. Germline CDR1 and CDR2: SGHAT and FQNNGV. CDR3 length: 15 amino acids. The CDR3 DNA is TGTGCCAGCAGCTTAGGGGCCCCCGGTTACTCTGGCTACACCTTC. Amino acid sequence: CASSLGAPGYSGYTF.

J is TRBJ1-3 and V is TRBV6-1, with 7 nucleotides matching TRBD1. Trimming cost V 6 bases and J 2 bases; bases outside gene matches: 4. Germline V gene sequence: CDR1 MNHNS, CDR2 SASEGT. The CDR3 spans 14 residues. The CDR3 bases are TGTGCCAGCAGCTTAGACAGGGCTGGAAACACCATATATTTT. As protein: CASSLDRAGNTIYF.

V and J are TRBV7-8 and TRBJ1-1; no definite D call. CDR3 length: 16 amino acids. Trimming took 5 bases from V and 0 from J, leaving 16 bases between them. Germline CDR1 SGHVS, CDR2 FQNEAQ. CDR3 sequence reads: CASSQRPQPVNTEAFF. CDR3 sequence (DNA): TGTGCCAGCAGCCAACGTCCCCAACCAGTGAACACTGAAGCTTTCTTT. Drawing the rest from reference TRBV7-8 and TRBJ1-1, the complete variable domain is GAGVSQSPRYKVAKRGQDVALRCDPISGHVSLFWYQQALGQGPEFLTYFQNEAQLDKSGLPSDRFFAERPEGSVSTLKIQRTQQEDSAVYLCASSQRPQPVNTEAFFGQGTRLTVV.

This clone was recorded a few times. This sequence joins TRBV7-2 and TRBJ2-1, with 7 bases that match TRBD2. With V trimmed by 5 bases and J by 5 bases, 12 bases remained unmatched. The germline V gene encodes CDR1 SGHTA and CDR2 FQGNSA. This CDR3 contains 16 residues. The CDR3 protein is CASSRPLADPNNEQFF. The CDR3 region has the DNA TGTGCCAGCAGCAGACCCCTAGCGGATCCGAACAATGAGCAGTTCTTC.

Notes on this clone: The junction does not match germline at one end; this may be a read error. As DNA, the CDR3 is TGTTCCAGCAGCCCCGAGCTAGGGGATCAGCCCCAGCATTTT. Protein: CSSSPELGDQPQHF. V usage is TRBV7-9 and J usage is TRBJ1-5; D perhaps matches TRBD1 (5 bases). CDR1 is SEHNR, CDR2 FQNEAQ, per germline (reference sequence). CDR3 length: 14 residues.